This T cell receptor (beta chain) derives from a study of cytomegalovirus exposure and HLA in healthy donors. Study as a whole: Inside one of the first data releases sat 80 million to 95 million unique TCRs taken from HLA-typed donors.

The germline gives CDR1 SGHTA, CDR2 FQGTGA. V was clipped by 7 bases and J by 1 base; unmatched bases: 3. The CDR3 runs 13 residues. The PCR was carried out with 60 Vbeta primers and 13 Jbeta primers. Generated by immunoSEQ multiplex PCR, the TCRdb table keeps only in-frame clones and is missing some. The repertoire includes around 150,000 clones, roughly 84% of them detected once, and almost 2.5% sits in the top ten. The receptor comes from a boy aged 2 to 10 in good health and CMV-seronegative. This chain joins TRBV7-3 and TRBJ1-1; 7 bases line up with TRBD1. Sequenced sample: PBMCs. CDR3 protein: CASMRGRNTEAFF. CDR3 coding DNA: TGTGCCAGCATGAGGGGGCGGAACACTGAAGCTTTCTTT.